A single T cell receptor beta chain is shown here with its context. As yet, its antigen is unknown. This sample is drawn from a study of lymphopenia after photon versus proton radiotherapy. Study results and limitations: Post-nadir TCR diversity decline inversely tracked overall survival among those who died.

The CDR3 loop spans 15 amino acids. From germline, CDR1 is MNHNS and CDR2 SASEGT. Deletions cut 6 bases from V and 3 bases from J, with 15 bases between. The assay was immunoSEQ multiplex PCR, and TCRdb's table has in-frame clones only and misses some. The table shows 89,000 or so clones, with over 70% occurring only once. This sequence was found in a man in his fifties or sixties with pancreatic cancer. The rearrangement links TRBV6-1 to TRBJ1-5; D remains ambiguous. The specimen was peripheral blood, collected from a patient treated with proton-based radiotherapy. CDR3 sequence: CASSDFTAINQPQHF. The CDR3, as DNA: TGTGCCAGCAGCGACTTTACAGCGATCAATCAGCCCCAGCATTTT.